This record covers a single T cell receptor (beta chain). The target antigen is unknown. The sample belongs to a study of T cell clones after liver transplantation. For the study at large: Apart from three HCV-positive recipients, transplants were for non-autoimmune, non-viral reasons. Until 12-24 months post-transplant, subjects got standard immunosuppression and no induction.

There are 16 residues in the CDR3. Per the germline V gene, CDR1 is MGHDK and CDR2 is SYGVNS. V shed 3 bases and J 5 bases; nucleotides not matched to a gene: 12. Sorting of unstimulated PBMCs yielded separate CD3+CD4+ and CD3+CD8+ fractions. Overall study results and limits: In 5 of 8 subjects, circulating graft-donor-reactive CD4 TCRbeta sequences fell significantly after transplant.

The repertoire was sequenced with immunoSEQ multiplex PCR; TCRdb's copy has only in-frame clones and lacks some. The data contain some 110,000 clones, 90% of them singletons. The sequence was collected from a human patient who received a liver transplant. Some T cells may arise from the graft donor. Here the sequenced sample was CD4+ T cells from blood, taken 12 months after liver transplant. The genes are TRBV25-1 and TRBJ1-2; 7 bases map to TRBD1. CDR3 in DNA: TGTGCCAGCAGTGATCCTCAGACAGGGAGCGTATATGGCTACACCTTC. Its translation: CASSDPQTGSVYGYTF.